Included here is one T cell receptor beta chain sequence, with context. Its antigen specificity is not known. Per-base qualities were not stored, and no clone one base away is much larger. Relative to germline, V is 2 bases shorter and J is 1 base shorter, with 7 bases between their ends. CDR1 and CDR2, looked up from the germline V gene, are MRHNA and SNTAGT. From the cysteine up to the phenylalanine, the CDR3 has a length of 14 residues. The DNA shown is the 42-base CDR3, in frame from base 1. The data derive from a study of blood T cell repertoires in COVID-19 (TCRdb year 2020). Notes on the research overall: The collaborator samples originated in the United States, Italy and Spain and spanned the acute and convalescent phases of COVID-19. The prospective study material was composed of cDNA or gDNA derived from T cells, B-cell-depleted T cells, or PBMCs. Subjects who had been exposed to COVID-19, were actively infected with it, or had recovered from it provided the deeply sampled blood TCRbeta repertoires that made up the dataset. The repertoires were released in a freely available public database meant as a resource for research on the immune response to SARS-CoV-2. The samples were drawn from the first 160 participants of the ongoing ImmuneRACE study and from some 1,300 subjects provided by 6 global collaborators. Sample metadata almost always included a de-identified subject ID, COVID-19 status, age in years and sex. HLA class I and class II types, where available, came from metadata supplied by the sample provider rather than from assay-based typing. Overall study results and their limits: Clinical and demographic metadata were provided uncurated, with the amount varying by source and participant.

Collaborating institutions collected whole blood in K2EDTA tubes following their own protocols. For TCRbeta analysis, collaborators shipped samples in one of three forms: frozen whole blood, isolated PBMCs, or DNA extracted from either of those sample types. TCRbeta CDR3 regions were amplified from genomic DNA by means of the immunoSEQ Assay, a bias-controlled multiplex PCR. On the authors' methods: The number of nucleated cells in each sample was estimated from the amplification of reference gene primers within the assay. Sequence reads were collapsed and filtered to measure the absolute abundance of every unique TCRbeta CDR3 rearrangement. For each sample, productive Simpson clonality was calculated as the square root of Simpson's diversity index over productive rearrangements. TCRdb holds this immuneACCESS table with in-frame rearrangements only. Some clones are missing; in checked studies, unresolved V genes explain under half, and the rest has no known cause. The DNA gave D and trimming, while V, J and clone size come from that table. The sample contains fewer than 200,000 clones, roughly 80% of them found a single time. The ten biggest clones cover around 2.8% of the sample.

The sequence was collected from a man aged 65-85 years with acute or convalescent COVID-19. The chain couples TRBV6-4 to TRBJ2-3; TRBD1 is perhaps the D gene, given 5 matching bases. The source material was peripheral blood. The DNA sequence is given as TGTGCCAGCAGTGACGGACACCGCACAGATACGCAGTATTTT. Its coded protein is CASSDGHRTDTQYF.